These 9 T cell receptor beta chains came from one sample sequenced in a study of Tregs in tolerant kidney transplant recipients. Assay: immunoSEQ multiplex PCR; the TCRdb copy retains only in-frame clones and omits some. The sample lists tens of thousands of clones; 84% were seen once. The sample was CD4+ T cells from blood. Receptors were obtained from a human donor in good health.

The genes are TRBV4-1 and TRBJ1-5; D is possibly TRBD1 (5 bases). The germline CDR1 and CDR2 sequences are MGHRA and YSYEKL. The CDR3 sequence is 15 residues long. V was clipped by 1 base and J by 1 base, with 8 bases between them. The CDR3 nucleotides read TGCGCCAGCAGCCAAGTCCAGGGAAGCAATCAGCCCCAGCATTTT. This sequence encodes CASSQVQGSNQPQHF.

The genes are TRBV4-1 and TRBJ2-3, with TRBD2 matching 8 bases. CDR3 length: 18 amino acids. J gave up 0 bases and V 0 bases, and 8 bases lay outside the gene matches. Germline CDR1 and CDR2: MGHRA and YSYEKL. Written as DNA, the CDR3 is TGCGCCAGCAGCCAAGATCCAAGTAGCGGGGCTAGCACAGATACGCAGTATTTT. Translation: CASSQDPSSGASTDTQYF.

The chain carries TRBV6-6 and TRBJ2-2; D call uncertain. CDR1 and CDR2 from the germline V gene are MNHNY and SVGAGI (reference sequence). Trimming shortened V by 2 bases and J by 2 bases, and 9 bases separated the two germline ends. The CDR3 is 15 amino acids. The CDR3 DNA reads TGTGCCAGCAGTTACAGAGAAACTAACACCGGGGAGCTGTTTTTT. Amino acids: CASSYRETNTGELFF.

The rearrangement links TRBV7-9 to TRBJ1-1; the match to TRBD1 covers 8 bases. With V trimmed by 5 bases and J by 1 base, 6 bases remained unmatched. CDR1 is SEHNR and CDR2 is FQNEAQ in the germline V gene (reference sequence). CDR3 length equals 15 residues. In DNA form, the CDR3 reads TGTGCCAGCAGCACATACAGGGGGACGAACACTGAAGCTTTCTTT. It codes for CASSTYRGTNTEAFF.

This chain connects TRBV15 to TRBJ2-1; D unresolved. Germline CDR1 and CDR2: LNHNV and YYDKDF (reference sequence). V dropped 0 bases and J dropped 6 bases, with 6 bases sitting between them. The CDR3 totals 13 residues. CDR3 sequence: CATSRDVGNEQFF. The CDR3 nucleotides read TGTGCCACCAGCAGAGATGTGGGCAATGAGCAGTTCTTC.

The J gene is TRBJ2-7, the V gene TRBV9; D is possibly TRBD2 (6 bases). The CDR3 has 16 residues. CDR1 SGDLS and CDR2 YYNGEE come from the germline V gene. V lost 0 bases and J lost 2, with 15 bases in between. The CDR3 DNA is TGTGCCAGCAGCGTAGTGGGGGACTGGCCCGCCTACGAGCAGTACTTC. This codes for CASSVVGDWPAYEQYF.

The chain combines TRBV5-4 with TRBJ1-3, with a weak D call TRBD1 (6 bases). V was clipped by 1 base and J by 4 bases, with 6 bases between them. The CDR3 runs to 13 residues. Germline CDR1 SGHNT, CDR2 YYREEE (reference sequence). The CDR3, as DNA: TGTGCCAGCAGCTTGACAGGGGGAAACACCATATATTTT. Its protein product is CASSLTGGNTIYF. The variable domain in full, completed from reference TRBV5-4 and TRBJ1-3, reads ETGVTQSPTHLIKTRGQQVTLRCSSQSGHNTVSWYQQALGQGPQFIFQYYREEENGRGNFPPRFSGLQFPNYSSELNVNALELDDSALYLCASSLTGGNTIYFGEGSWLTVV.

This clone was observed once. The J gene is TRBJ2-7, the V gene TRBV18; TRBD1 matches 9 bases. Trimming at V came to 5 bases and at J to 6 bases, leaving 8 bases not matched to a gene. Per the germline V gene, CDR1 is KGHSH and CDR2 is LQKENI. The CDR3 sequence is 14 residues long. CDR3 in amino acids: CASSTGTGTAEQYF. CDR3 DNA: TGTGCCAGCTCAACCGGGACAGGGACTGCCGAGCAGTACTTC. Using reference TRBV18 and TRBJ2-7 for the parts outside the CDR3, the full variable domain is NAGVMQNPRHLVRRRGQEARLRCSPMKGHSHVYWYRQLPEEGLKFMVYLQKENIIDESGMPKERFSAEFPKEGPSILRIQQVVRGDSAAYFCASSTGTGTAEQYFGPGTRLTVT.

This clone was seen a single time. The chain is built from TRBV7-8 and TRBJ2-2; D is perhaps TRBD2 (6 bases). This CDR3 is 16 amino acids long. The germline V and J ends were trimmed by 2 bases and 6 bases, with 16 bases remaining between them. The V gene's germline CDR1 is SGHVS and CDR2 FQNEAQ. The CDR3 protein is CASSLKEGMVPGELFF. The CDR3 DNA is TGTGCCAGCAGCTTAAAGGAGGGGATGGTTCCCGGGGAGCTGTTTTTT.